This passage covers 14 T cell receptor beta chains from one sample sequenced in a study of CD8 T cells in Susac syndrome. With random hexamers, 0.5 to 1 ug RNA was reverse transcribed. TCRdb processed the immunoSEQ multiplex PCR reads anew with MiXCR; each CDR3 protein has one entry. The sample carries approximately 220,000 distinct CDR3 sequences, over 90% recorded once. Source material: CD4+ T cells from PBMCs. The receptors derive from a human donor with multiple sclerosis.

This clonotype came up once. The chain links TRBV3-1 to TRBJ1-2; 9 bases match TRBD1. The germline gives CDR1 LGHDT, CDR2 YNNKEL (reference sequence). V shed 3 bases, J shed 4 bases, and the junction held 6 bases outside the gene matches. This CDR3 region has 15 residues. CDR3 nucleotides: TGTGCCAGCAGCCAGGCACAGGGGGCGGGCTATGGCTACACCTTC. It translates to CASSQAQGAGYGYTF.

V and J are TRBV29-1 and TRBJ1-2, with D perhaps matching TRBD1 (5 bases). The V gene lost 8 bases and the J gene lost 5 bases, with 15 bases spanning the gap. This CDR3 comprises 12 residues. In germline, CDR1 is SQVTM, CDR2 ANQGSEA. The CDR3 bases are TGCAGCTTCGGTCGGGGGGGGTATGGCTACACCTTC. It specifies CSFGRGGYGYTF.

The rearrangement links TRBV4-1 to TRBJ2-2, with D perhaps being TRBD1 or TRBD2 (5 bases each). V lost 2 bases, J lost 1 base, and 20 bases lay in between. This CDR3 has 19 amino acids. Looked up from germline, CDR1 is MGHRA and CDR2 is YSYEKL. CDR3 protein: CASSQPFTGRLENTGELFF. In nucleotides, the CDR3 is TGCGCCAGCAGCCAACCCTTCACGGGACGCCTCGAGAACACCGGGGAGCTGTTTTTT.

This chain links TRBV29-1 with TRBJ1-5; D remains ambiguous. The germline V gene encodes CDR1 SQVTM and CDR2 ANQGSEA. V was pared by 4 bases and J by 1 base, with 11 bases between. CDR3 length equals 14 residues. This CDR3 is CSVAGDGSNQPQHF. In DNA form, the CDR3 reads TGCAGCGTTGCGGGAGACGGAAGCAATCAGCCCCAGCATTTT.

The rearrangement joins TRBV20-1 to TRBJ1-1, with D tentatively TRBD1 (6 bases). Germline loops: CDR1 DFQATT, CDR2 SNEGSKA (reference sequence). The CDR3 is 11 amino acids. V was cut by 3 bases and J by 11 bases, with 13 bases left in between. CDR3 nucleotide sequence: TGCAGTGCTAGTCCTTTGGGGGCGGCTTTCTTT. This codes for CSASPLGAAFF.

The CDR3 nucleotides are TGCAGTGCTAGACCGGGACAGGGGGGAGGCTACACCTTC. Encoded protein: CSARPGQGGGYTF. The rearrangement uses TRBV20-1 and TRBJ1-2; 11 bases align to TRBD1. Germline values: CDR1 DFQATT, CDR2 SNEGSKA (reference sequence). This CDR3 has 13 amino acids. The ends lost 2 bases at V and 8 bases at J; junction bases unmatched: 4.

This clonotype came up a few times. CDR3 sequence: CASSLTETQYF. The CDR3 bases are TGTGCCAGCAGTTTGACAGAGACCCAGTACTTC. The rearrangement uses TRBV25-1 and TRBJ2-5; no firm D call. This CDR3 has 11 residues. Trimming took off 5 bases at V and 4 bases at J, with 5 bases between the two ends. The V gene's germline CDR1 is MGHDK and CDR2 SYGVNS.

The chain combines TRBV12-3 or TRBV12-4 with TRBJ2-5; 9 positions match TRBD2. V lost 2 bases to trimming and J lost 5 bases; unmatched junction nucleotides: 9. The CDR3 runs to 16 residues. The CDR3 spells CASSLWRGGVRETQYF. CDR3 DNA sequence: TGTGCCAGCAGTTTATGGCGGGGGGGCGTTCGGGAGACCCAGTACTTC.

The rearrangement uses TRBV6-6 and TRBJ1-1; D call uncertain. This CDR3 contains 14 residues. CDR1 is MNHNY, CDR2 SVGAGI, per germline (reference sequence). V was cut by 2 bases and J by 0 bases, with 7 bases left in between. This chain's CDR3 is CASSYGGMNTEAFF. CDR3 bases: TGTGCCAGCAGTTACGGAGGGATGAACACTGAAGCTTTCTTT.

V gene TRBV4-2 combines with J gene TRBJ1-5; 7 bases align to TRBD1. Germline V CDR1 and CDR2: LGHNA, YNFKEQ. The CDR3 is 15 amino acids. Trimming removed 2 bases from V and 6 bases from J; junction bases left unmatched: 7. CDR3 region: CASSQHGQASQPQHF. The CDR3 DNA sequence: TGTGCCAGCAGCCAACACGGACAGGCCAGTCAGCCCCAGCATTTT.

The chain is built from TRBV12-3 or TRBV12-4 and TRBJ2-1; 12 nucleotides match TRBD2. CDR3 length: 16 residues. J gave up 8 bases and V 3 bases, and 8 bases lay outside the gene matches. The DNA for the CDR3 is TGTGCCAGCAGTTTTCTAGCGGGGGGGCCCCGTCATGAGCAGTTCTTC. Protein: CASSFLAGGPRHEQFF.

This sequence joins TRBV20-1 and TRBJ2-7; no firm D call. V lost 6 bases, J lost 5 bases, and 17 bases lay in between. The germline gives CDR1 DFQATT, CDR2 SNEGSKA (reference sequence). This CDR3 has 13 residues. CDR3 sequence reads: CSAGTDPPHEQYF. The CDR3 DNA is TGCAGTGCCGGCACGGACCCCCCCCACGAGCAGTACTTC.

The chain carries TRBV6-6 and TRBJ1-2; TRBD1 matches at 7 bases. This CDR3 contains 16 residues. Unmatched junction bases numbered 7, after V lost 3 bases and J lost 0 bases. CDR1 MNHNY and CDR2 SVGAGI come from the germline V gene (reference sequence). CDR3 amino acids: CASSYNDRATNYGYTF. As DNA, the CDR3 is TGTGCCAGCAGTTATAACGACAGGGCGACTAACTATGGCTACACCTTC.

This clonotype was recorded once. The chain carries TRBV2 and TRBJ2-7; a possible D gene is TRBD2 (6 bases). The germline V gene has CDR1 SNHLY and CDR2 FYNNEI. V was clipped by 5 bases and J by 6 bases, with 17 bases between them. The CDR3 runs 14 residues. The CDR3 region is CASSQRHGGGEQYF. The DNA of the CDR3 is TGTGCCAGCAGTCAGCGACACGGGGGAGGCGAGCAGTACTTC.